Each of the 16 T cell receptor beta chains below was sequenced from the same sample in a study of T cells in Graves' hyperthyroidism and ophthalmopathy. Researchers took RNA transcripts and amplified the TCR beta CDR3 regions from them. RT-PCR in the first round (using the HTBI primer set) targeted the TCR CDR3. TCRdb processed the multiplex PCR reads anew with MiXCR; each CDR3 protein has one entry. Of hundreds of thousands of distinct CDR3 sequences in the sample, 15% to 20% were seen once. Sample: blood. Every receptor here comes from a woman in her twenties or thirties with Graves' hyperthyroidism.

The rearrangement links TRBV19 to TRBJ1-1, with a weak D call TRBD1 (5 bases). This CDR3 has 14 residues. Germline V gene sequence: CDR1 LNHDA, CDR2 SQIVND (reference sequence). V lost 5 bases and J 5 bases, leaving 15 bases between the germline ends. For the CDR3, the DNA is TGTGCCAGTAGTTTTCAGGGATCGGGGACTGAAGCTTTCTTT. Its translation: CASSFQGSGTEAFF. The full variable domain, in which reference TRBV19 and TRBJ1-1 provide the parts outside the CDR3, is DGGITQSPKYLFRKEGQNVTLSCEQNLNHDAMYWYRQDPGQGLRLIYYSQIVNDFQKGDIAEGYSVSREKKESFPLTVTSAQKNPTAFYLCASSFQGSGTEAFFGQGTRLTVV.

This clonotype was recorded many times. The chain recombines TRBV7-2 with TRBJ2-1; TRBD2 matches at 9 bases. The ends lost 2 bases at V and 0 bases at J; junction bases unmatched: 11. Per germline, CDR1 SGHTA and CDR2 FQGNSA. The CDR3 spans 19 residues. CDR3 coding DNA: TGTGCCAGCAGCTTAAGGGCGGGACTAGCAACCAGCTCCTACAATGAGCAGTTCTTC. It yields the protein CASSLRAGLATSSYNEQFF.

This clonotype has more than one count but fewer than ten. The V call is TRBV6-2 or TRBV6-3, the J call TRBJ1-2, with D unclear. Germline V gives CDR1 MNHEY, CDR2 SVGEGT. Trimming stripped 2 bases from V and 0 bases from J, with 19 bases between. The CDR3 totals 18 residues. The CDR3 coding sequence is TGTGCCAGCAGTTACCAGCGATCAGGCGTCCGTCCTAACTATGGCTACACCTTC. Translated: CASSYQRSGVRPNYGYTF.

This clonotype has just a few counts. This chain links TRBV5-1 with TRBJ2-3, with 8 bases aligning to TRBD2. The CDR3 contains 17 residues. With 0 bases clipped from V and 3 bases from J, the junction kept 9 bases outside the gene matches. CDR1 and CDR2 (germline): SGHRS, YFSETQ. CDR3 sequence: CASSLGTTGGPTDTQYF. CDR3 DNA sequence: TGCGCCAGCAGCTTGGGTACGACGGGAGGGCCGACAGATACGCAGTATTTT. Complete variable domain (other parts from reference TRBV5-1 and TRBJ2-3): KAGVTQTPRYLIKTRGQQVTLSCSPISGHRSVSWYQQTPGQGLQFLFEYFSETQRNKGNFPGRFSGRQFSNSRSEMNVSTLELGDSALYLCASSLGTTGGPTDTQYFGPGTRLTVL.

This clonotype appeared many times. J is TRBJ2-1 and V is TRBV11-2; D gene uncertain. Trimming removed 1 base at V and 7 bases at J, with 14 bases between. This CDR3 has 15 amino acids. Germline V gene sequence: CDR1 SGHAT, CDR2 FQNNGV. The CDR3 loop reads CASSLGVSYGNEQFF. The CDR3 region has the DNA TGTGCCAGCAGCTTAGGTGTTAGTTATGGAAATGAGCAGTTCTTC.

This rearrangement joins TRBV10-2 to TRBJ2-2, with D tentatively TRBD2 (5 bases). V lost 4 bases to trimming and J lost 5 bases, with 8 bases between them. CDR3 size: 13 residues. The germline CDR1 and CDR2 sequences are WSHSY and SAAADI. In nucleotides, the CDR3 is TGCGCCAGCAGTGGGACTTGGACCGGGGAGCTGTTTTTT. Protein product: CASSGTWTGELFF.

The chain carries TRBV29-1 and TRBJ2-6; TRBD2 might be the D (5 bases). Germline loops: CDR1 SQVTM, CDR2 ANQGSEA. The CDR3 extends over 15 amino acids. V lost 5 bases and J 2 bases, leaving 13 bases between the germline ends. In DNA, the CDR3 is TGCAGCGTTAGAGGGAGAGCAACTGGGGCCAACGTCCTGACTTTC. It is translated as CSVRGRATGANVLTF.

This clonotype was counted only a few times. The chain uses TRBV10-3 and TRBJ1-5; no firm D call. Germline V gene lookup returns CDR1 ENHRY and CDR2 SYGVKD. The V gene lost 4 bases and the J gene lost 4 bases, with 8 bases spanning the gap. The CDR3 sequence is 13 residues long. CDR3 residues: CAISGHNNQPQHF. The CDR3 nucleotides read TGTGCCATCAGTGGACACAATAATCAGCCCCAGCATTTT.

This clonotype was recorded a few times. The chain uses TRBV4-1 and TRBJ2-7; no reliable D call. This CDR3 spans 13 amino acids. With 1 base removed from V and 3 bases from J, the gap between germline ends came to 7 bases. Germline lookup yields CDR1 MGHRA and CDR2 YSYEKL. In DNA form, the CDR3 reads TGCGCCAGCAGCCAAGTTCATGGCTACGAGCAGTACTTC. Protein: CASSQVHGYEQYF.

This clonotype was detected a few times. The chain couples TRBV4-3 to TRBJ2-2, with D possibly matching TRBD1 (6 bases). Germline V CDR1 and CDR2: LGHNA, YSLEER. V shed 6 bases and J shed 4 bases, with 21 bases lying between them. This CDR3 has 17 residues. CDR3 bases: TGCGCCAGCAGTAGGTGGGAGCGCACAGGGTTCACCGGGGAGCTGTTTTTT. This codes for CASSRWERTGFTGELFF.

V and J are TRBV13 and TRBJ1-2; tentatively, D is TRBD1 (6 bases). This CDR3 is built from 13 residues. Germline CDR1 PRHDT, CDR2 FYEKMQ (reference sequence). V lost 6 bases and J lost 3, with 11 bases in between. CDR3 residues: CASRRRGDYGYTF. The DNA of the CDR3 is TGTGCCAGCAGACGAAGGGGGGACTATGGCTACACCTTC.

This clonotype was observed a handful of times. This chain uses TRBV24-1 with TRBJ2-1, with D possibly being TRBD1 (5 bases). Germline V gene data show CDR1 as KGHDR and CDR2 as SFDVKD. There are 17 residues in the CDR3. The V gene lost 2 bases and the J gene lost 3 bases, with 16 bases spanning the gap. The CDR3 spells CATSDSPGTGFYNEQFF. In DNA form, the CDR3 reads TGTGCCACCAGTGATTCCCCAGGAACAGGATTCTACAATGAGCAGTTCTTC.

This clonotype was seen many times. The chain recombines TRBV11-2 with TRBJ2-1, with TRBD2 as a possible D gene (7 bases). The germline gives CDR1 SGHAT, CDR2 FQNNGV. CDR3 length: 17 amino acids. The germline V and J ends were trimmed by 2 bases and 7 bases, with 21 bases remaining between them. The CDR3 nucleotides read TGTGCCAGCAGCTTAAACTTGCGGTGGGAGGGGGAGAATGAGCAGTTCTTC. Translating it yields CASSLNLRWEGENEQFF.

This clonotype has at least ten counts. CDR3 in amino acids: CASSLWGQGTDTQYF. The DNA for the CDR3 is TGTGCCAGCAGTTTGTGGGGACAGGGAACAGATACGCAGTATTTT. The rearrangement joins TRBV28 to TRBJ2-3, with 9 bases aligning to TRBD1. J was trimmed by 3 bases and V by 3 bases; bases with no gene match: 4. The CDR3 covers 15 residues. CDR1 and CDR2 from the germline V gene are MDHEN and SYDVKM.

V gene TRBV14 combines with J gene TRBJ1-1, with 8 bases fitting TRBD1. The CDR3 is made up of 18 amino acids. Germline V gives CDR1 SGHDN, CDR2 FVKESK. Trimming at V came to 3 bases and at J to 1 base, leaving 13 bases not matched to a gene. The CDR3, as DNA: TGTGCCAGCAGCCACAGAATGGCCCAGGGGGCGAGGAACACTGAAGCTTTCTTT. Translating gives CASSHRMAQGARNTEAFF.

This clonotype was found a few times. This chain joins TRBV28 and TRBJ2-3; D gene ambiguous. V lost 4 bases to trimming and J lost 2 bases, with 10 bases between them. Per the germline V gene, CDR1 is MDHEN and CDR2 is SYDVKM. The CDR3 is 14 amino acids. The CDR3 protein is CASSSALNTDTQYF. CDR3 nucleotides: TGTGCCAGCAGTTCGGCCCTTAACACAGATACGCAGTATTTT.